The 30 T cell receptor beta chains below were found in one sample sequenced in a study of blood T cells in healthy people across ages (dated by TCRdb to between 2014 and 2017). Library creation used 5' RACE. For sequencing, an Illumina HiSeq 2500 was employed. The second PCR ran for roughly 7 to 11 cycles and used a J-beta primer mix along with a sample-barcoded 5' primer. The raw public reads went through TCRdb reprocessing: fastp at Q25, MiXCR clone calling, in-frame beta chains kept. Each entry merges the rows of one CDR3 protein and shows their most common DNA and genes. The sample table lists nearly 800,000 distinct CDR3 sequences, roughly three fifths of them with a count of one. 25% to 30% of the sample rests with the top ten. The sample was blood. The receptors were gathered from a man between 40 and 49 years old in good health.

The genes are TRBV20-1 and TRBJ1-1; D is undetermined. V lost 0 bases, J lost 0 bases, and 2 bases lay in between. This CDR3 comprises 12 residues. The germline V gene has CDR1 DFQATT and CDR2 SNEGSKA (reference sequence). Here the CDR3 DNA reads TGCAGTGCTAGAGATGTGAACACTGAAGCTTTCTTT. Amino acid sequence: CSARDVNTEAFF.

Here the CDR3 reads CASSTDTWGEGYTF. The CDR3 nucleotides are TGTGCCAGCAGCACGGACACCTGGGGGGAAGGCTACACCTTC. The J gene is TRBJ1-2, the V gene TRBV4-2; D may be TRBD1 (5 bases). CDR3 size: 14 residues. Trimming removed 5 bases at V and 8 bases at J, with 18 bases between. Germline loops: CDR1 LGHNA, CDR2 YNFKEQ.

V gene TRBV28 combines with J gene TRBJ2-3; D could derive from TRBD1 or TRBD2 (6 bases each). CDR1 MDHEN and CDR2 SYDVKM come from the germline V gene. This CDR3 has 16 residues. The V gene lost 6 bases and the J gene lost 4 bases, with 20 bases spanning the gap. The CDR3 loop is CASSPTQQGGADTQYF. The CDR3 DNA is TGTGCCAGCAGCCCAACCCAACAGGGCGGGGCAGATACGCAGTATTTT.

The chain joins TRBV13 to TRBJ2-5; D is unresolved. The CDR3 covers 12 residues. CDR1 is PRHDT and CDR2 is FYEKMQ in the germline V gene (reference sequence). Trimming removed 5 bases at V and 2 bases at J, with 6 bases between. The CDR3 bases are TGTGCCAGCAGCCGCGTTCAAGAGACCCAGTACTTC. Its translation: CASSRVQETQYF.

This rearrangement joins TRBV6-2 or TRBV6-3 to TRBJ2-1; 7 bases are a match to TRBD2. The germline gives CDR1 MNHEY, CDR2 SVGEGT. V lost 6 bases to trimming and J lost 10 bases; unmatched junction nucleotides: 21. The CDR3 has 17 residues. CDR3 sequence reads: CASRPLGGGRGYREQFF. The CDR3 DNA sequence: TGTGCCAGCAGGCCACTTGGGGGGGGACGAGGGTACAGGGAGCAGTTCTTC.

The CDR3 DNA sequence: TGTGCCAGCAGCTCCGACAGGACCCTCCACTTT. The encoded protein is CASSSDRTLHF. V usage is TRBV5-4 and J usage is TRBJ1-6, with a weak D call TRBD1 (6 bases). Trimming took 3 bases from V and 14 from J, leaving 9 bases between them. CDR1 and CDR2 (germline): SGHNT, YYREEE (reference sequence). This CDR3 has 11 residues.

J is TRBJ2-1 and V is TRBV3-1; unclear D gene. From germline, CDR1 is LGHDT and CDR2 YNNKEL (reference sequence). The length of the CDR3 is 12 residues. V lost 4 bases and J lost 7, with 8 bases in between. The CDR3 coding sequence is TGTGCCAGCAGCCCATTTCCGAATGAGCAGTTCTTC. Its protein product is CASSPFPNEQFF.

The gene calls are TRBV12-3 or TRBV12-4 and TRBJ2-3; a possible D gene is TRBD2 (6 bases). Trimming cost V 2 bases and J 5 bases, with 11 bases left between them. The CDR3 sequence is 14 residues long. The CDR3, as DNA: TGTGCCAGCAGTTTAACGGGAGCTAGAGATACGCAGTATTTT. It codes for CASSLTGARDTQYF.

This chain joins TRBV5-6 and TRBJ1-2, with 7 bases identical to TRBD1. This CDR3 has 16 amino acids. The trim removed 1 base at V and 4 bases at J, leaving 10 bases unmatched. Germline lookup yields CDR1 SGHDT and CDR2 YYEEEE. CDR3 coding DNA: TGTGCCAGCAGCTTGATATCTGAGACAGGGATCTATGGCTACACCTTC. This codes for CASSLISETGIYGYTF.

A few counts support this clonotype. V is TRBV10-3 and J is TRBJ2-1; the match to TRBD2 covers 8 bases. Germline V gene data show CDR1 as ENHRY and CDR2 as SYGVKD. The CDR3 consists of 14 residues. V gave up 8 bases and J gave up 8 bases; unmatched junction bases: 11. The CDR3 loop is CAILNPGLVYEQFF. DNA for the CDR3: TGTGCCATCCTGAACCCGGGACTAGTCTATGAGCAGTTCTTC.

As DNA, the CDR3 is TGTGCCAGCAGCTTGAGGCTAGCGGGACTGGGGTTCTTC. Encoded protein: CASSLRLAGLGFF. J is TRBJ2-1 and V is TRBV5-6, with 9 bases that match TRBD2. The CDR3 extends over 13 amino acids. Germline CDR1 and CDR2: SGHDT and YYEEEE. V shed 1 base, J shed 15 bases, and the junction held 8 bases outside the gene matches.

The chain links TRBV20-1 to TRBJ2-1; D gene unclear. Trimming cost V 6 bases and J 7 bases, with 16 bases left between them. This CDR3 region has 13 residues. Per germline, CDR1 DFQATT and CDR2 SNEGSKA (reference sequence). The CDR3 loop is CSAWSGLGNEQFF. The CDR3 DNA reads TGCAGTGCCTGGTCGGGTTTAGGGAATGAGCAGTTCTTC.

The chain's CDR3 is CASSPLRPYEQYF. Written as DNA, the CDR3 is TGTGCCAGCAGTCCCCTCCGGCCATACGAGCAGTACTTC. This chain uses TRBV28 with TRBJ2-7; D is ambiguous. V was cut by 5 bases and J by 4 bases, with 12 bases left in between. The CDR3 contains 13 residues. From germline, CDR1 is MDHEN and CDR2 SYDVKM.

This clonotype was counted only a few times. The J gene is TRBJ2-5, the V gene TRBV12-3 or TRBV12-4; D may be TRBD1 (6 bases). The V gene lost 9 bases and the J gene lost 3 bases, with 14 bases spanning the gap. The CDR3 is 13 amino acids. DNA of the CDR3: TGTGCCAGTACTAAGACAGGAAAAGAGACCCAGTACTTC. It codes for CASTKTGKETQYF.

This chain connects TRBV28 to TRBJ2-2, with TRBD1 identical over 8 bases. The germline V gene has CDR1 MDHEN and CDR2 SYDVKM. The CDR3 sequence is 16 residues long. The junction had 7 bases not matched to a gene; V was cut back by 0 bases and J by 7 bases. CDR3 residues: CASSLWRQGFFGELFF. For the CDR3, the DNA is TGTGCCAGCAGTTTATGGCGACAGGGGTTTTTCGGGGAGCTGTTTTTT.

The CDR3 DNA reads TGTGCCAGCAGTGGTGGGGGACGGAACGTAGCAGGGAAGTACTTC. Translation: CASSGGGRNVAGKYF. This chain connects TRBV28 to TRBJ2-4; D possibly uses TRBD1 or TRBD2 (5 bases each). The germline V gene encodes CDR1 MDHEN and CDR2 SYDVKM. This CDR3 comprises 15 residues. Trimming took off 5 bases at V and 14 bases at J, with 25 bases between the two ends.

The sample holds a few counts of this clonotype. This chain connects TRBV2 to TRBJ2-3; D remains ambiguous. In germline, CDR1 is SNHLY, CDR2 FYNNEI. V gave up 2 bases and J gave up 2 bases, with 5 bases separating them. CDR3 length: 13 amino acids. For the CDR3, the DNA is TGTGCCAGCAGTGAATGGACCACAGATACGCAGTATTTT. It specifies CASSEWTTDTQYF.

This rearrangement joins TRBV12-3 or TRBV12-4 to TRBJ1-4; D gene uncertain. The CDR3 totals 13 residues. Trimming cost V 5 bases and J 3 bases, with 7 bases left between them. CDR3 protein: CASSVGSNEKLFF. CDR3 bases: TGTGCCAGCAGTGTAGGGTCTAATGAAAAACTGTTTTTT.

V is TRBV21-1 and J is TRBJ2-7; the D segment call TRBD2 is taken from the table without a DNA check. TRBV21-1 is given as a pseudogene. The CDR3 extends over 18 amino acids. The CDR3 protein is CASSKDQDDLLPLHEQYF. The CDR3, as DNA: TGTGCCAGCAGCAAAGATCAGGACGACCTACTCCCCCTCCACGAGCAGTACTTC.

CDR3 protein: CSASYLSGYNEQFF. The CDR3 DNA is TGCAGTGCTAGTTACCTCTCCGGATACAATGAGCAGTTCTTC. V gene TRBV20-1 combines with J gene TRBJ2-1; D ambiguous. With 3 bases removed from V and 4 bases from J, the gap between germline ends came to 13 bases. The CDR3 totals 14 residues. Germline CDR1 reads DFQATT; CDR2 reads SNEGSKA (reference sequence).

This clonotype was observed a few times. The chain combines TRBV12-3 or TRBV12-4 with TRBJ1-2; the D is unclear. The CDR3 loop spans 14 amino acids. V dropped 2 bases and J dropped 2 bases, with 9 bases sitting between them. The DNA for the CDR3 is TGTGCCAGCAGTTTATCTGCCGAAAACTATGGCTACACCTTC. This translates into CASSLSAENYGYTF.

This rearrangement joins TRBV7-2 to TRBJ2-5, with D hard to call. CDR1 and CDR2 from the germline V gene are SGHTA and FQGNSA. The CDR3 sequence is 14 residues long. Trimming took 3 bases from V and 2 from J, leaving 10 bases between them. CDR3 DNA sequence: TGTGCCAGCAGCTTTCAAAGCTCGCAAGAGACCCAGTACTTC. Translated: CASSFQSSQETQYF.

This chain connects TRBV29-1 to TRBJ1-2; 8 positions match TRBD1. The CDR3 totals 14 residues. The V and J ends lost 4 bases and 0 bases, in that order; junction bases with no gene match: 4. Germline CDR1 and CDR2: SQVTM and ANQGSEA. In DNA form, the CDR3 reads TGCAGCGTTGTTTCGGGACAGGCTAACTATGGCTACACCTTC. Protein product: CSVVSGQANYGYTF.

J is TRBJ2-3 and V is TRBV11-3; D call uncertain. This CDR3 contains 13 residues. Germline V gives CDR1 SGHNT, CDR2 YENEEA. V lost 5 bases and J lost 6, with 12 bases in between. For the CDR3, the DNA is TGTGCCAGCAGCATCAACCCGGGTGATACGCAGTATTTT. Translated, it gives CASSINPGDTQYF.

In its sample, this clonotype was seen a few times. The chain recombines TRBV7-2 with TRBJ2-1; D is uncertain. The CDR3 is 13 amino acids. V lost 1 base, J lost 6 bases, and 7 bases lay in between. CDR1 SGHTA and CDR2 FQGNSA come from the germline V gene. The chain's CDR3 is CASSLDWGNEQFF. CDR3 sequence (DNA): TGTGCCAGCAGCTTAGACTGGGGCAATGAGCAGTTCTTC.

The chain is built from TRBV4-2 and TRBJ2-5; maybe TRBD2 (6 bases). The CDR3 spans 16 residues. Germline assignment: CDR1 LGHNA and CDR2 YNFKEQ. V was cut by 0 bases and J by 5 bases, with 16 bases left in between. CDR3 DNA sequence: TGTGCCAGCAGCCAAGATTTCTTGGGAGGAGGCGAGACCCAGTACTTC. Translated, it gives CASSQDFLGGGETQYF.

The rearrangement joins TRBV20-1 to TRBJ2-3; TRBD1 might be the D (5 bases). V was clipped by 4 bases and J by 0 bases, with 5 bases between them. The CDR3 covers 12 residues. CDR1 and CDR2 from the germline V gene are DFQATT and SNEGSKA (reference sequence). CDR3 DNA sequence: TGCAGTGCTAACAGGAGCACAGATACGCAGTATTTT. This gives the protein CSANRSTDTQYF.

This chain joins TRBV20-1 and TRBJ2-1; D is unresolved. This CDR3 comprises 10 residues. Trimming stripped 6 bases from V and 6 bases from J, with 6 bases between. Looked up from germline, CDR1 is DFQATT and CDR2 is SNEGSKA (reference sequence). The chain's CDR3 is CSALFNEQFF. CDR3 coding DNA: TGCAGTGCCTTATTCAATGAGCAGTTCTTC.

The gene calls are TRBV19 and TRBJ2-7; D is undetermined. Matching the DNA end better, TRBJ2-4 makes the J call doubtful. The germline V gene encodes CDR1 LNHDA and CDR2 SQIVND (reference sequence). The CDR3 consists of 13 residues. The CDR3 nucleotides are TGTGCCGGCACCGGGCCCTATGAAAACATTCAGTACTTC. Translating it yields CAGTGPYENIQYF.

This chain joins TRBV20-1 and TRBJ1-5; the D gene is possibly TRBD1 (5 bases). The germline V and J ends were trimmed by 3 bases and 1 base, with 13 bases remaining between them. The CDR3 sequence is 15 residues long. Per germline, CDR1 DFQATT and CDR2 SNEGSKA (reference sequence). The DNA of the CDR3 is TGCAGTGCTAGGTCGAGGAGGGGCAGCAATCAGCCCCAGCATTTT. This translates into CSARSRRGSNQPQHF.